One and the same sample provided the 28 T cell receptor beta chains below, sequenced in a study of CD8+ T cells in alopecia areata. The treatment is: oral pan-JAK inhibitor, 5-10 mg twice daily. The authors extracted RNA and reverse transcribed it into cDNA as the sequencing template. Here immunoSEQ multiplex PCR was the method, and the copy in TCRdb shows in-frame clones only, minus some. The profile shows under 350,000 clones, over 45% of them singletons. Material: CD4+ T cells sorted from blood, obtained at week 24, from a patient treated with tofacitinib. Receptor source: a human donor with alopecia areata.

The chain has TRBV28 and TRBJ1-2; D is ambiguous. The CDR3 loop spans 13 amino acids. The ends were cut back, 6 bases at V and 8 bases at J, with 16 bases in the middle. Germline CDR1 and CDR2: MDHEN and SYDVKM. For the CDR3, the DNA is TGTGCCAGCAGAGCTAATGGACGTGGGGGCTACACCTTC. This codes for CASRANGRGGYTF.

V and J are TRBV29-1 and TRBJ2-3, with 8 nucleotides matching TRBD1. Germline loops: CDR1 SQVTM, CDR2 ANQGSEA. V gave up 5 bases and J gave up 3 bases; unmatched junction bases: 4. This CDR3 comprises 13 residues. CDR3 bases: TGCAGCGTTAGGACAGGGACTACAGATACGCAGTATTTT. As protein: CSVRTGTTDTQYF.

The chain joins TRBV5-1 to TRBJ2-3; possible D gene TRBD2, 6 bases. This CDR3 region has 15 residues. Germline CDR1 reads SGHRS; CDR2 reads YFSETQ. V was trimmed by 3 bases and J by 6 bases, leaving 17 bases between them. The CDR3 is CASSYSGTRADTQYF. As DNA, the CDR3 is TGCGCCAGCAGCTACTCCGGGACTCGGGCCGATACGCAGTATTTT.

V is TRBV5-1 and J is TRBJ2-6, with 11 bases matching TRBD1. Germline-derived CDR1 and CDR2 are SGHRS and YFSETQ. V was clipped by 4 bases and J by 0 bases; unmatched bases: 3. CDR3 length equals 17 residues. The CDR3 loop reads CASSPGTGGSGANVLTF. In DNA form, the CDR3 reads TGCGCCAGCAGCCCCGGGACAGGGGGCTCTGGGGCCAACGTCCTGACTTTC.

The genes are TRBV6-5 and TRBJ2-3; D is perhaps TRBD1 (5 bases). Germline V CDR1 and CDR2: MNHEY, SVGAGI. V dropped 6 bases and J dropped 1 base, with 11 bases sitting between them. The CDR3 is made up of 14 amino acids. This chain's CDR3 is CASSADRRTDTQYF. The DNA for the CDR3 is TGTGCCAGCAGCGCTGACAGACGCACAGATACGCAGTATTTT.

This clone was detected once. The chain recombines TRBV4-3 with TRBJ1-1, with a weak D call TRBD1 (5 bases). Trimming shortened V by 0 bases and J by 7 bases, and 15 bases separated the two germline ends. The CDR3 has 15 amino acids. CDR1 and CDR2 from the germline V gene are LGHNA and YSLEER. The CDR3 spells CASSQDPGRKGEAFF. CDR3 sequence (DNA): TGCGCCAGCAGCCAAGACCCAGGGAGGAAGGGTGAAGCTTTCTTT.

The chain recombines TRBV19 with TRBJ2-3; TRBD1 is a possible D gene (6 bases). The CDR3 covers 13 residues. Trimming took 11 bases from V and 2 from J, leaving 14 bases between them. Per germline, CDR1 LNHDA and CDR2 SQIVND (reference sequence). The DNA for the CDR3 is TGTGCCGCCCAAGGACAGAACACAGATACGCAGTATTTT. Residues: CAAQGQNTDTQYF.

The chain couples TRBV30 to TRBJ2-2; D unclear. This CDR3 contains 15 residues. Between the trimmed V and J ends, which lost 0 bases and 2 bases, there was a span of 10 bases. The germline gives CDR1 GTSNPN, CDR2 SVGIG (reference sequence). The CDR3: CAWSVLTVNTGELFF. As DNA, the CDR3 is TGTGCCTGGAGTGTATTAACTGTTAACACCGGGGAGCTGTTTTTT. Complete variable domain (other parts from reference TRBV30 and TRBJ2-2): SQTIHQWPATLVQPVGSPLSLECTVEGTSNPNLYWYRQAAGRGLQLLFYSVGIGQISSEVPQNLSASRPQDRQFILSSKKLLLSDSGFYLCAWSVLTVNTGELFFGEGSRLTVL.

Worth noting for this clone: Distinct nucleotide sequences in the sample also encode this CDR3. The CDR3 DNA is TGCAGCGTTGCAGACTATGGCTACACCTTC. Translated, it gives CSVADYGYTF. The chain combines TRBV29-1 with TRBJ1-2; D is ambiguous. The V gene lost 4 bases and the J gene lost 3 bases, with 3 bases spanning the gap. This CDR3 region has 10 residues. Germline V gene data show CDR1 as SQVTM and CDR2 as ANQGSEA. Together with reference TRBV29-1 and TRBJ1-2, the CDR3 gives the full variable domain: SAVISQKPSRDICQRGTSLTIQCQVDSQVTMMFWYRQQPGQSLTLIATANQGSEATYESGFVIDKFPISRPNLTFSTLTVSNMSPEDSSIYLCSVADYGYTFGSGTRLTVV.

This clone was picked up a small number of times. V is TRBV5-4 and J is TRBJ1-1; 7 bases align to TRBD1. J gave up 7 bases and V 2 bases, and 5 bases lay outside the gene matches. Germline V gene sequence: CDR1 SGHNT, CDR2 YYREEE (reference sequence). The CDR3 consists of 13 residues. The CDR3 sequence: CASSLSGQHEAFF. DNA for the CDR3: TGTGCCAGCAGCTTATCGGGACAGCATGAAGCTTTCTTT.

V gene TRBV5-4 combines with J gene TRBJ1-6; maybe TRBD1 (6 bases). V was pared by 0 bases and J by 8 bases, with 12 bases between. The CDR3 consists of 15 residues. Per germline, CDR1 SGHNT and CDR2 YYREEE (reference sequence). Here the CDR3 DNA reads TGTGCCAGCAGCTTGGAGACAGGCGGGCATTCACCCCTCCACTTT. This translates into CASSLETGGHSPLHF.

The CDR3 here is CAWTRDPNSPLHF. The CDR3 DNA reads TGTGCCTGGACTAGGGACCCTAATTCACCCCTCCACTTT. The V gene is TRBV30, the J gene TRBJ1-6; D possibly corresponds to TRBD1 (5 bases). Deletions cut 4 bases from V and 6 bases from J, with 10 bases between. CDR3 length: 13 residues. Germline CDR1 GTSNPN, CDR2 SVGIG (reference sequence).

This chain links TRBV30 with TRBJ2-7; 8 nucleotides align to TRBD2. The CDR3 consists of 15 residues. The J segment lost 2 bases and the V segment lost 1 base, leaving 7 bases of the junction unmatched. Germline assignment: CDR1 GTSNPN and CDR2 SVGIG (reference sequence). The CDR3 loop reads CAWSARRGEPYEQYF. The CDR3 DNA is TGTGCCTGGAGTGCTCGGCGGGGGGAACCCTACGAGCAGTACTTC. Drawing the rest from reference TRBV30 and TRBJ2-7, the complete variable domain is SQTIHQWPATLVQPVGSPLSLECTVEGTSNPNLYWYRQAAGRGLQLLFYSVGIGQISSEVPQNLSASRPQDRQFILSSKKLLLSDSGFYLCAWSARRGEPYEQYFGPGTRLTVT.

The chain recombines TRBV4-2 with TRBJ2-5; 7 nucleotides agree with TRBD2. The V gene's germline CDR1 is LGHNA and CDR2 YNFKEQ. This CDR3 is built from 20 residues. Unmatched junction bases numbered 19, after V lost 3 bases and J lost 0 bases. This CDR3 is CASSQGPGSGATMYQETQYF. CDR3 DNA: TGTGCCAGCAGCCAGGGGCCCGGCAGCGGGGCGACGATGTACCAAGAGACCCAGTACTTC.

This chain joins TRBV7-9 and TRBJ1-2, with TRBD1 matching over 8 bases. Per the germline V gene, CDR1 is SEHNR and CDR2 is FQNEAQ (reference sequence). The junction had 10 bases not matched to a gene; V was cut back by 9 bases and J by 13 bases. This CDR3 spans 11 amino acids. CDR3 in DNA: TGTGCCAGGAGGCAGGGGGCGGCGAGCACCTTC. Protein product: CARRQGAASTF.

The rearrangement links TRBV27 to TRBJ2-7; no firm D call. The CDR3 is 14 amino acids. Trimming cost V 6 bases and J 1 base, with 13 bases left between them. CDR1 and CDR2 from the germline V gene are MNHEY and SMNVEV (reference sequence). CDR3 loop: CASRNTDGSYEQYF. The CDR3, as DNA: TGTGCCAGCAGAAACACGGACGGATCCTACGAGCAGTACTTC.

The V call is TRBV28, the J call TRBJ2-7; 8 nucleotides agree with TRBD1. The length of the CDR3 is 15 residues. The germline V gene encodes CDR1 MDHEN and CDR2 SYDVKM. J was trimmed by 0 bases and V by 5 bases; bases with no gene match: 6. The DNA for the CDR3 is TGTGCCAGCAGTACTACAGGGGGAAGCTCCTACGAGCAGTACTTC. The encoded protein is CASSTTGGSSYEQYF.

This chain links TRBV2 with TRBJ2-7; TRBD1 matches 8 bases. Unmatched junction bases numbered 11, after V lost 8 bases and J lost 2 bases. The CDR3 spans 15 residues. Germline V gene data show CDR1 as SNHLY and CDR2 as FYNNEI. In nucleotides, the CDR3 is TGTGCCAGCGTACGGGACAGGATAAACGCCTACGAGCAGTACTTC. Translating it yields CASVRDRINAYEQYF.

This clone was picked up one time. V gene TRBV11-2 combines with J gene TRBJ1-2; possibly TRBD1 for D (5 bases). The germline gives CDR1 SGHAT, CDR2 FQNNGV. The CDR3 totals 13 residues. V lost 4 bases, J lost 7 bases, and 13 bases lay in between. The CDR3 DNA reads TGTGCCAGCAGCTCGAAACTCGACAGTGGCTACACCTTC. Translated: CASSSKLDSGYTF. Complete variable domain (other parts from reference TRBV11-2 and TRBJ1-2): EAGVAQSPRYKIIEKRQSVAFWCNPISGHATLYWYQQILGQGPKLLIQFQNNGVVDDSQLPKDRFSAERLKGVDSTLKIQPAKLEDSAVYLCASSSKLDSGYTFGSGTRLTVV.

The CDR3 nucleotides read TGTGCCTGGATGGGTCATGAGCAGTTCTTC. Protein: CAWMGHEQFF. The V call is TRBV30, the J call TRBJ2-1; no clear D gene. Per the germline V gene, CDR1 is GTSNPN and CDR2 is SVGIG (reference sequence). The V gene lost 4 bases and the J gene lost 8 bases, with 6 bases spanning the gap. The CDR3 sequence is 10 residues long.

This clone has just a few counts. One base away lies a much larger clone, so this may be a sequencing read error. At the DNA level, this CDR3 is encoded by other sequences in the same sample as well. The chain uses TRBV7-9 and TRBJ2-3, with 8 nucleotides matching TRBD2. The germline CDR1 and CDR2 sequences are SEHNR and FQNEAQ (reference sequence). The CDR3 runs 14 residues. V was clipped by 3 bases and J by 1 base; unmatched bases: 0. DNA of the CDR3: TGTGCCAGCAGCTTTAGCGGGGGCACAGATACGCAGTATTTT. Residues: CASSFSGGTDTQYF.

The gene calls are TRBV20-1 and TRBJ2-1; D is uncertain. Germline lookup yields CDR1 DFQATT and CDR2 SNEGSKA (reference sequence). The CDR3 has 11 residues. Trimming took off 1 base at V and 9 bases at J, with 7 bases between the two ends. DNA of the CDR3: TGCAGTGCTAGAGTGGGATTTGAGCAGTTCTTC. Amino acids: CSARVGFEQFF.

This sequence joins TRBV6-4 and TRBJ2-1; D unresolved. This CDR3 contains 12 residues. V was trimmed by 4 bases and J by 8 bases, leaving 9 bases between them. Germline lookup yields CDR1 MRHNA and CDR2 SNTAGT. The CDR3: CASSGVGDEQFF. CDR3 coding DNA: TGTGCCAGCAGTGGAGTCGGCGATGAGCAGTTCTTC.

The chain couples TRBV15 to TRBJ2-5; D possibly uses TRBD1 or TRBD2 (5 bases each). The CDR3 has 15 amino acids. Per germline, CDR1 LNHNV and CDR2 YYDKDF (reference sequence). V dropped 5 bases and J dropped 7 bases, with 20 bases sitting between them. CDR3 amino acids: CATSPPLVGGGTQYF. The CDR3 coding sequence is TGTGCCACCAGCCCTCCCCTAGTAGGTGGGGGGACCCAGTACTTC. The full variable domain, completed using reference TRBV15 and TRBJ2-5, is DAMVIQNPRYQVTQFGKPVTLSCSQTLNHNVMYWYQQKSSQAPKLLFHYYDKDFNNEADTPDNFQSRRPNTSFCFLDIRSPGLGDTAMYLCATSPPLVGGGTQYFGPGTRLLVL.

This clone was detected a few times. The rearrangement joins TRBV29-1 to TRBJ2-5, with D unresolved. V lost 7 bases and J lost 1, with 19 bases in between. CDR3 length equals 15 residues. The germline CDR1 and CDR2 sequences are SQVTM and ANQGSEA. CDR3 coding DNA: TGCAGCGCAACTCGGGCGACGGGCCCCCAAGAGACCCAGTACTTC. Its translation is CSATRATGPQETQYF.

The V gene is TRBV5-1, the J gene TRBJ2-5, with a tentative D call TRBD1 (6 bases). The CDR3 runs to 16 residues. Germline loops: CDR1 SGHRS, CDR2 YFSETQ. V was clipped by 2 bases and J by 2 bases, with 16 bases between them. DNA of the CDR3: TGCGCCAGCAGCTTCAACCCGACAGGCGTACAAGAGACCCAGTACTTC. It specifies CASSFNPTGVQETQYF.

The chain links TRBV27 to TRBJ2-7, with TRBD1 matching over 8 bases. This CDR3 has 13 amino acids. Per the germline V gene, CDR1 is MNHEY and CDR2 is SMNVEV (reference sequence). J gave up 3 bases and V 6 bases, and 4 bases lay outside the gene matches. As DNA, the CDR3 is TGTGCCAGCAGCTCGGACAGGGACTACGAGCAGTACTTC. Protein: CASSSDRDYEQYF.

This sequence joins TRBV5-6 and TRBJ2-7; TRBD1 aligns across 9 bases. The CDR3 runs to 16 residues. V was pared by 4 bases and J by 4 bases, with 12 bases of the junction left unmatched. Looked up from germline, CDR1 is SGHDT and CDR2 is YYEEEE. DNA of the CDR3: TGTGCCAGCAGCCGCGGCGTCGGACAGGGGAATTACGAGCAGTACTTC. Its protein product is CASSRGVGQGNYEQYF.